One sample yielded the 27 T cell receptor beta chains listed below, sequenced in a study of cytomegalovirus exposure and HLA in healthy donors. PCR primers comprised 60 Vbeta and 13 Jbeta primers. The table came from immunoSEQ multiplex PCR; TCRdb's copy has only in-frame clones and leaves some out. The repertoire consists of 150,000 to 200,000 clones, with 70% to 80% occurring once and the leading ten covering about 2.3%. The sequencing sample was made of PBMCs. The receptor source for this set is a woman aged 50 to 60 in good health and CMV-seronegative.

The chain combines TRBV18 with TRBJ2-7; TRBD1 agrees at 8 bases. Germline V gives CDR1 KGHSH, CDR2 LQKENI. This CDR3 is built from 15 residues. V gave up 4 bases and J gave up 2 bases; unmatched junction bases: 7. The CDR3 loop is CASSLQQGAPYEQYF. Written as DNA, the CDR3 is TGTGCCAGCTCACTACAGCAGGGGGCCCCCTACGAGCAGTACTTC.

This sequence joins TRBV4-2 and TRBJ1-3; D unresolved. Per the germline V gene, CDR1 is LGHNA and CDR2 is YNFKEQ. Between the trimmed V and J ends, which lost 0 bases and 1 base, there was a span of 13 bases. This CDR3 region has 17 residues. CDR3 sequence (DNA): TGTGCCAGCAGCCAAGAACACACCCCAATATCTGGAAACACCATATATTTT. Translation: CASSQEHTPISGNTIYF.

The CDR3 reads CASRLAGPVGYTF. The CDR3 coding sequence is TGTGCCAGCAGGCTGGCAGGTCCGGTCGGCTACACCTTC. The rearrangement uses TRBV21-1 and TRBJ1-2; the table gives TRBD1 as D, unverified against the DNA. TRBV21-1 is an annotated pseudogene. The CDR3 runs to 13 residues.

The chain couples TRBV2 to TRBJ2-7, with a weak D call TRBD1 (6 bases). Per germline, CDR1 SNHLY and CDR2 FYNNEI. Trimming cost V 6 bases and J 2 bases, with 14 bases left between them. CDR3 length equals 14 residues. For the CDR3, the DNA is TGTGCCAGCAGGGCACAGGGTTTCCCCTACGAGCAGTACTTC. This encodes CASRAQGFPYEQYF. The entire variable domain, with the rest obtained from reference TRBV2 and TRBJ2-7, is as follows: EPEVTQTPSHQVTQMGQEVILRCVPISNHLYFYWYRQILGQKVEFLVSFYNNEISEKSEIFDDQFSVERPDGSNFTLKIRSTKLEDSAMYFCASRAQGFPYEQYFGPGTRLTVT.

The chain is built from TRBV7-9 and TRBJ2-1, with D perhaps matching TRBD2 (5 bases). V was cut by 9 bases and J by 3 bases, with 12 bases left in between. The CDR3 runs 13 residues. The germline gives CDR1 SEHNR, CDR2 FQNEAQ (reference sequence). The CDR3 sequence: CASREDHYNEQFF. CDR3 bases: TGTGCCAGTCGGGAAGATCACTACAATGAGCAGTTCTTC.

This clone has only a few counts. V gene TRBV4-3 combines with J gene TRBJ1-2; 7 bases agree with TRBD1. This CDR3 is 15 amino acids long. With V trimmed by 2 bases and J by 4 bases, 7 bases remained unmatched. Germline assignment: CDR1 LGHNA and CDR2 YSLEER. The CDR3 bases are TGCGCCAGCAGCCAATACAGGGGAGGAGGCTATGGCTACACCTTC. Translating gives CASSQYRGGGYGYTF.

This chain joins TRBV5-1 and TRBJ2-7, with 9 bases lining up with TRBD1. J lost 3 bases, V lost 1 base, and 5 bases had no gene match. The germline CDR1 and CDR2 sequences are SGHRS and YFSETQ. There are 15 residues in the CDR3. CDR3 protein: CASSLYGTGIYEQYF. CDR3 nucleotide sequence: TGCGCCAGCAGCTTGTACGGGACAGGGATCTACGAGCAGTACTTC.

The J gene is TRBJ1-5, the V gene TRBV30; D is unclear. Germline V gene data show CDR1 as GTSNPN and CDR2 as SVGIG (reference sequence). Deletions cut 3 bases from V and 4 bases from J, with 13 bases between. The CDR3 has 14 amino acids. CDR3 sequence (DNA): TGTGCCTGGAGCGACTGGAGGGTAAATCAGCCCCAGCATTTT. Translation: CAWSDWRVNQPQHF.

Written as DNA, the CDR3 is TGTGCCAGCAGTTTCAACAGGGGCGAGCAGTACTTC. It codes for CASSFNRGEQYF. The V call is TRBV11-3, the J call TRBJ2-7, with 7 bases identical to TRBD1. V shed 6 bases and J 6 bases; nucleotides not matched to a gene: 5. The CDR3 extends over 12 amino acids. CDR1 is SGHNT, CDR2 YENEEA, per germline.

This clone came up a few times. This chain uses TRBV28 with TRBJ2-1; weak D call: TRBD1 (6 bases). The germline V gene encodes CDR1 MDHEN and CDR2 SYDVKM. V lost 5 bases to trimming and J lost 6 bases, with 8 bases between them. This CDR3 spans 12 amino acids. The CDR3 protein is CASSVQGNEQFF. CDR3 bases: TGTGCCAGCAGTGTACAGGGCAATGAGCAGTTCTTC.

This clone was picked up one time. The J gene is TRBJ1-1, the V gene TRBV7-9, with TRBD1 matching over 7 bases. The length of the CDR3 is 15 residues. The germline V gene has CDR1 SEHNR and CDR2 FQNEAQ (reference sequence). V dropped 1 base and J dropped 6; count of bases not matched to a gene: 8. The CDR3 region has the DNA TGTGCCAGCAGCTTAGGGACAGGTCGTAACCCTGAAGCTTTCTTT. Amino acid sequence: CASSLGTGRNPEAFF.

The chain carries TRBV4-2 and TRBJ2-7; D is possibly TRBD2 (6 bases). CDR3 length: 13 residues. The V end was cut by 8 bases, the J end by 3 bases, with 14 bases between. From germline, CDR1 is LGHNA and CDR2 YNFKEQ. CDR3 DNA sequence: TGTGCCAGCTCAGCGGGTGGGAACTACGAGCAGTACTTC. Protein product: CASSAGGNYEQYF.

This chain uses TRBV14 with TRBJ2-7; D remains ambiguous. This CDR3 is built from 12 residues. V was pared by 3 bases and J by 2 bases, with 5 bases between. Germline lookup yields CDR1 SGHDN and CDR2 FVKESK. CDR3 in amino acids: CASSQYTYEQYF. Here the CDR3 DNA reads TGTGCCAGCAGCCAGTACACCTACGAGCAGTACTTC.

This chain links TRBV27 with TRBJ2-7, with D possibly being TRBD2 (5 bases). Trimming removed 5 bases from V and 0 bases from J, with 11 bases in between. The V gene's germline CDR1 is MNHEY and CDR2 SMNVEV (reference sequence). The CDR3 runs 14 residues. CDR3 loop: CASSTRASSYEQYF. As DNA, the CDR3 is TGTGCCAGCAGTACTAGGGCAAGCTCCTACGAGCAGTACTTC.

The rearrangement uses TRBV28 and TRBJ1-1, with 8 bases lining up with TRBD1. After removal of 5 bases from V and 8 bases from J, the junction contained 13 bases not matched to a gene. Germline V CDR1 and CDR2: MDHEN, SYDVKM. This CDR3 has 15 amino acids. Written as DNA, the CDR3 is TGTGCCAGCAGTCCTCCCCTCCAGGGGGCCATAGAAGCTTTCTTT. It yields the protein CASSPPLQGAIEAFF.

This clone was seen a single time. The chain's CDR3 is CASSLGQSSYNSPLHF. In DNA form, the CDR3 reads TGTGCCAGCAGCCTTGGACAGAGCTCCTATAATTCACCCCTCCACTTT. The chain carries TRBV13 and TRBJ1-6; TRBD1 might be the D (6 bases). Germline V gene lookup returns CDR1 PRHDT and CDR2 FYEKMQ (reference sequence). V was cut by 5 bases and J by 0 bases, with 11 bases left in between. The CDR3 runs to 16 residues.

This clone was seen only once. This chain links TRBV28 with TRBJ2-2, with 8 bases fitting TRBD1. Germline-derived CDR1 and CDR2 are MDHEN and SYDVKM. CDR3 length: 16 residues. With 6 bases clipped from V and 6 bases from J, the junction kept 12 bases outside the gene matches. CDR3 loop: CASSPDRGRFAGELFF. For the CDR3, the DNA is TGTGCCAGCAGCCCAGACAGGGGCCGTTTTGCCGGGGAGCTGTTTTTT.

This chain uses TRBV7-2 with TRBJ1-2; 11 positions match TRBD1. V was pared by 7 bases and J by 3 bases, with 4 bases of the junction left unmatched. Germline V CDR1 and CDR2: SGHTA, FQGNSA. The CDR3 consists of 14 residues. The CDR3 nucleotides are TGTGCCAGCACCTGGGACAGGGGGGACTATGGCTACACCTTC. Translating gives CASTWDRGDYGYTF.

Here the CDR3 reads CADNRGPNYGYTF. The CDR3 coding sequence is TGTGCCGACAACAGGGGGCCCAACTATGGCTACACCTTC. The J gene is TRBJ1-2, the V gene TRBV6-6; TRBD1 aligns across 9 bases. CDR3 length: 13 amino acids. The V gene end was trimmed by 11 bases and the J gene end by 2 bases; junction bases not matched to a gene: 6. Per the germline V gene, CDR1 is MNHNY and CDR2 is SVGAGI (reference sequence).

In DNA, the CDR3 is TGCGCCAGCAGCCAATGGACAGGGGGCTACGAGCAGTACTTC. It encodes CASSQWTGGYEQYF. This chain links TRBV4-1 with TRBJ2-7, with 10 nucleotides matching TRBD1. The CDR3 contains 14 residues. CDR1 MGHRA and CDR2 YSYEKL come from the germline V gene. The J segment lost 3 bases and the V segment lost 2 bases, leaving 1 base of the junction unmatched.

The chain couples TRBV9 to TRBJ1-3; D is possibly TRBD1 (6 bases). Germline V gene lookup returns CDR1 SGDLS and CDR2 YYNGEE. The CDR3 contains 15 residues. Trimming shortened V by 2 bases and J by 0 bases, and 9 bases separated the two germline ends. DNA for the CDR3: TGTGCCAGCAGCGTCGACAGGCTCTCTGGAAACACCATATATTTT. Translated: CASSVDRLSGNTIYF. Complete variable domain (other parts from reference TRBV9 and TRBJ1-3): DSGVTQTPKHLITATGQRVTLRCSPRSGDLSVYWYQQSLDQGLQFLIQYYNGEERAKGNILERFSAQQFPDLHSELNLSSLELGDSALYFCASSVDRLSGNTIYFGEGSWLTVV.

This clone was detected a few times. The chain recombines TRBV28 with TRBJ2-5, with TRBD2 matching 14 bases. The germline gives CDR1 MDHEN, CDR2 SYDVKM. This CDR3 contains 16 residues. J was trimmed by 5 bases and V by 7 bases; bases with no gene match: 9. DNA for the CDR3: TGTGCCAGCAAGCAGACTAGCGGGGGGGCTTGGGAGACCCAGTACTTC. Protein sequence: CASKQTSGGAWETQYF.

V usage is TRBV14 and J usage is TRBJ2-5; 7 bases are shared with TRBD1. The CDR3 totals 14 residues. Germline CDR1 is SGHDN and CDR2 is FVKESK. Trimming cost V 6 bases and J 7 bases; bases outside gene matches: 11. The CDR3 nucleotides read TGTGCCAGCAGATCAAAGGGGGCTGACCGGACCCAGTACTTC. Its translation is CASRSKGADRTQYF.

The chain uses TRBV28 and TRBJ1-4; D is ambiguous. The CDR3 contains 14 residues. CDR1 and CDR2 from the germline V gene are MDHEN and SYDVKM. The germline V and J ends were trimmed by 6 bases and 5 bases, with 13 bases remaining between them. This chain's CDR3 is CASRLAGSNEKLFF. CDR3 coding DNA: TGTGCCAGCAGGTTGGCCGGGAGCAATGAAAAACTGTTTTTT.

The CDR3 protein is CASSRGRETQYF. CDR3 DNA sequence: TGTGCCAGCAGCCGCGGGAGGGAGACCCAGTACTTC. This chain uses TRBV7-2 with TRBJ2-5; TRBD2 matches 8 bases. This CDR3 has 12 residues. The V segment lost 5 bases and the J segment 5 bases; nucleotides outside the gene matches: 1. Germline-derived CDR1 and CDR2 are SGHTA and FQGNSA.

V is TRBV28 and J is TRBJ2-7; 9 bases align to TRBD1. Germline values: CDR1 MDHEN, CDR2 SYDVKM. The CDR3 covers 16 residues. V shed 2 bases and J 3 bases; nucleotides not matched to a gene: 8. The CDR3 DNA sequence: TGTGCCAGCAGTTTACTATACAGGGGGCTCCTCTACGAGCAGTACTTC. It yields the protein CASSLLYRGLLYEQYF.

This clone was seen only once. V usage is TRBV30 and J usage is TRBJ2-7; D gene uncertain. This CDR3 contains 11 residues. The germline V gene encodes CDR1 GTSNPN and CDR2 SVGIG (reference sequence). V lost 5 bases to trimming and J lost 4 bases, with 9 bases between them. In DNA, the CDR3 is TGTGCCTGGGGGCACCAATACGAGCAGTACTTC. The encoded protein is CAWGHQYEQYF.